This TCR beta chain was recovered during a study of blood T cell repertoires in COVID-19. V dropped 5 bases and J dropped 4; count of bases not matched to a gene: 5. CDR3 length: 14 residues. The germline CDR1 and CDR2 sequences are MNHEY and SMNVEV (reference sequence). This clone was recorded only once. TCRdb keeps only in-frame clones here, not all; method: immunoSEQ multiplex PCR. The repertoire holds 110,000 to 150,000 clones, with roughly four fifths as singletons. The material sequenced was PBMCs or T cells enriched from blood (not recorded which). The genes are TRBV27 and TRBJ1-1, with 9 bases identical to TRBD1. The source is a woman aged 18-29 years who had been exposed to COVID-19. DNA for the CDR3: TGTGCCAGCAGTCAGAGGGACAGGGCCACTGAAGCTTTCTTT. This sequence encodes CASSQRDRATEAFF.